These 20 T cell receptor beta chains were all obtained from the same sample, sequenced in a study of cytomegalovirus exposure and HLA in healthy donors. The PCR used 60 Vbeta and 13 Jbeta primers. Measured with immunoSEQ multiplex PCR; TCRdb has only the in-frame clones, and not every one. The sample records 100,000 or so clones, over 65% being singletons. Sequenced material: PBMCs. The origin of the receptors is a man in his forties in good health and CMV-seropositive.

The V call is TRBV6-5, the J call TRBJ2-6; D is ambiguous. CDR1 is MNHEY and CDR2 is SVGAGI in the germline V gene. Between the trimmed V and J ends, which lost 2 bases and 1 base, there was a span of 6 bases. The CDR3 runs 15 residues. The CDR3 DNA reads TGTGCCAGCAGTTACCAGAAGTCTGGGGCCAACGTCCTGACTTTC. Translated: CASSYQKSGANVLTF.

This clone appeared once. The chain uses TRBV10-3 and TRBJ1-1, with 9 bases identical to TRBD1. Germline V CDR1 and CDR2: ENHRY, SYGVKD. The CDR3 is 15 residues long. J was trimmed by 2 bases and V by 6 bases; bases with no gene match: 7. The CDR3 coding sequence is TGTGCCATCAGCCCCGGGACAGGGCTTAACACTGAAGCTTTCTTT. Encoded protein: CAISPGTGLNTEAFF.

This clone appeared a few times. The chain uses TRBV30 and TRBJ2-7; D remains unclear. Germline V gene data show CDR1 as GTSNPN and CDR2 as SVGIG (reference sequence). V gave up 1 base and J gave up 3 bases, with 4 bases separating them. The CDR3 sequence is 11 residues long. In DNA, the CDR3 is TGTGCCTGGAGTGAGAGCTACGAGCAGTACTTC. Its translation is CAWSESYEQYF. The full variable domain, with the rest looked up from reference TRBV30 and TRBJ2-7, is SQTIHQWPATLVQPVGSPLSLECTVEGTSNPNLYWYRQAAGRGLQLLFYSVGIGQISSEVPQNLSASRPQDRQFILSSKKLLLSDSGFYLCAWSESYEQYFGPGTRLTVT.

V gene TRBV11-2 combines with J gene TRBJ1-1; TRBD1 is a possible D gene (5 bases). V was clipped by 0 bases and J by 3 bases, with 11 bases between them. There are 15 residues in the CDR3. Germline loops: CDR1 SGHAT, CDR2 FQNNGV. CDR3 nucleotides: TGTGCCAGCAGCTTAGAGGGGCGCGGGGACACTGAAGCTTTCTTT. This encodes CASSLEGRGDTEAFF. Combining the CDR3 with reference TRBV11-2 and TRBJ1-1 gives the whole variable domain EAGVAQSPRYKIIEKRQSVAFWCNPISGHATLYWYQQILGQGPKLLIQFQNNGVVDDSQLPKDRFSAERLKGVDSTLKIQPAKLEDSAVYLCASSLEGRGDTEAFFGQGTRLTVV.

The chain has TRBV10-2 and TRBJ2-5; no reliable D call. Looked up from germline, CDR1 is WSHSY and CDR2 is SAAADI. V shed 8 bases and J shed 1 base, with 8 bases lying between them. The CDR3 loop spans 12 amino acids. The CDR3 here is CASAVSQETQYF. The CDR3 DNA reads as TGCGCCAGCGCGGTAAGCCAAGAGACCCAGTACTTC.

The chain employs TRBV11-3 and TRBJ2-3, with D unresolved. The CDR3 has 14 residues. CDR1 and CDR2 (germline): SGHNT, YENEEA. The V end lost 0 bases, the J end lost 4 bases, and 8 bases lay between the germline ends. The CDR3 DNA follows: TGTGCCAGCAGCTTAGAGTCTAGAGCAGATACGCAGTATTTT. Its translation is CASSLESRADTQYF.

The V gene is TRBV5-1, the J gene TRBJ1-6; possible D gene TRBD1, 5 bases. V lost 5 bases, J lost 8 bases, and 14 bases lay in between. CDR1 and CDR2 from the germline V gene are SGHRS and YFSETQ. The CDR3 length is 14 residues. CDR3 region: CASSPQGVDSPLHF. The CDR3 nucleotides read TGCGCCAGCAGTCCCCAGGGTGTTGATTCACCCCTCCACTTT.

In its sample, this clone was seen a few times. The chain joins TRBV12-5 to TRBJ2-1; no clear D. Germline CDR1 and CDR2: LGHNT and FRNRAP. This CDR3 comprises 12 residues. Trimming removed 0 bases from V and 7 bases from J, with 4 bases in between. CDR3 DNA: TGTGCTAGTGGTTTGGTAGCGAATGAGCAGTTCTTC. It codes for CASGLVANEQFF.

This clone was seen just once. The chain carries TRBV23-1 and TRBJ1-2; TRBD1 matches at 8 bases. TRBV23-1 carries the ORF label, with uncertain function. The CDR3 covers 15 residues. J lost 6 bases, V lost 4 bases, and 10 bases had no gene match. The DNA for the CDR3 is TGCGCCAGCAGTCCCCCGGGACAGGAAGGAAATGGCTACACCTTC. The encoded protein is CASSPPGQEGNGYTF.

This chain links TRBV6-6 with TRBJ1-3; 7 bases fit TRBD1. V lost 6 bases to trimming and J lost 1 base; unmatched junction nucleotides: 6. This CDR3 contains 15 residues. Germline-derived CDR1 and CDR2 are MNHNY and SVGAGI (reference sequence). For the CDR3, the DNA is TGTGCCAGCAGCCGAGGGGGCATATCTGGAAACACCATATATTTT. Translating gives CASSRGGISGNTIYF.

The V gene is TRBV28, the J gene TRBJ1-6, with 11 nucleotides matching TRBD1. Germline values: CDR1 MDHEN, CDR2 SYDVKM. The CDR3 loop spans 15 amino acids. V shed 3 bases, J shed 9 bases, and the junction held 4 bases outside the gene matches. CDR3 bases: TGTGCCAGCAGTTTTTTGGGGACAGGGGGTTCACCCCTCCACTTT. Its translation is CASSFLGTGGSPLHF.

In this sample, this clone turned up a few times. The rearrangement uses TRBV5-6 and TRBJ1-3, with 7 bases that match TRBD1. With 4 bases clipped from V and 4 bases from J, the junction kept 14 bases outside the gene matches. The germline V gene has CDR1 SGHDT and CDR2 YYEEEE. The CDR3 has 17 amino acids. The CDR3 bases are TGTGCCAGCAGCCTGGGGATAGGGGGCGCGTCCGGAAACACCATATATTTT. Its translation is CASSLGIGGASGNTIYF. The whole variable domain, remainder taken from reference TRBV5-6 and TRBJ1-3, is DAGVTQSPTHLIKTRGQQVTLRCSPKSGHDTVSWYQQALGQGPQFIFQYYEEEERQRGNFPDRFSGHQFPNYSSELNVNALLLGDSALYLCASSLGIGGASGNTIYFGEGSWLTVV.

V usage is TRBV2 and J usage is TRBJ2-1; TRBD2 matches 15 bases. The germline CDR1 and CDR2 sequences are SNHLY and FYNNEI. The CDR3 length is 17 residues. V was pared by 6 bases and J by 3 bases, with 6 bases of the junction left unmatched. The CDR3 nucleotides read TGTGCCAGCAGCCGGGGACTAGCGGGAGGCTTCTACAATGAGCAGTTCTTC. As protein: CASSRGLAGGFYNEQFF.

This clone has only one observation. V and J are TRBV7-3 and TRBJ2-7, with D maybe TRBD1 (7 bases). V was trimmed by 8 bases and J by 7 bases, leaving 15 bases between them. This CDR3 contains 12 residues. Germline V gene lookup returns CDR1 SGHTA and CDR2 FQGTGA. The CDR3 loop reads CASGRQGGEQYF. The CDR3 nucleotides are TGTGCCAGCGGCCGACAGGGAGGAGAGCAGTACTTC.

The CDR3 sequence is CASSVEGRINQPQHF. CDR3 nucleotide sequence: TGTGCCAGCAGCGTAGAGGGGCGGATCAATCAGCCCCAGCATTTT. This chain uses TRBV9 with TRBJ1-5, with D perhaps matching TRBD1 (5 bases). CDR1 is SGDLS, CDR2 YYNGEE, per germline. V gave up 0 bases and J gave up 3 bases, with 10 bases separating them. This CDR3 spans 15 amino acids. The full variable domain, rest sourced from reference TRBV9 and TRBJ1-5, is DSGVTQTPKHLITATGQRVTLRCSPRSGDLSVYWYQQSLDQGLQFLIQYYNGEERAKGNILERFSAQQFPDLHSELNLSSLELGDSALYFCASSVEGRINQPQHFGDGTRLSIL.

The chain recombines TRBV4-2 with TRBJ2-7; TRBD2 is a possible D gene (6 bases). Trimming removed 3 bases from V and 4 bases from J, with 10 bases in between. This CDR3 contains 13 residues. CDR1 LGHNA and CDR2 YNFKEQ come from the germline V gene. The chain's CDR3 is CASSQEGRYEQYF. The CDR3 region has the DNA TGTGCCAGCAGCCAGGAGGGGAGGTACGAGCAGTACTTC.

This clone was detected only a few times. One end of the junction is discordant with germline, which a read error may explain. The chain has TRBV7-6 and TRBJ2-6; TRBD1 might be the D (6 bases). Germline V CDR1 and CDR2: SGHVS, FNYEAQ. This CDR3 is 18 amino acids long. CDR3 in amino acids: CASSLTQGPLSGANGLTF. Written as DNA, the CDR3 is TGTGCCAGCAGCTTGACCCAGGGGCCCCTCTCTGGGGCCAACGGCCTGACTTTC.

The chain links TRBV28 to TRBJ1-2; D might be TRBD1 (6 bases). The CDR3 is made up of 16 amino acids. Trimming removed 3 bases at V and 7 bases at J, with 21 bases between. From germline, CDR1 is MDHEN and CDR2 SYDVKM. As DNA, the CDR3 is TGTGCCAGCAGTTTCCCCCGGTCGGGGGGCGATTTTGGCTACACCTTC. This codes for CASSFPRSGGDFGYTF.

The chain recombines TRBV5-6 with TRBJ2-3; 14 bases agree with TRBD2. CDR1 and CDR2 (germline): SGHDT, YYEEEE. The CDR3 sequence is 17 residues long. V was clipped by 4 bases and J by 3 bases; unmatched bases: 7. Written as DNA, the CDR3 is TGTGCCAGCAGCCCCCTGACTAGCGGGGGGGGGACAGATACGCAGTATTTT. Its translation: CASSPLTSGGGTDTQYF.

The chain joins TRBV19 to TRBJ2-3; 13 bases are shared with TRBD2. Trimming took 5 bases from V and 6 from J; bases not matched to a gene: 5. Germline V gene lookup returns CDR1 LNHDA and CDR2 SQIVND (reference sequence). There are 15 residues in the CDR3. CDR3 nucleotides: TGTGCCAGTAGTGAGACTAGCGGGAGGTCGGATACGCAGTATTTT. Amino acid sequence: CASSETSGRSDTQYF.